This TCR beta chain was documented in a study of blood T cell repertoires in COVID-19. About the study: COVID-19 samples, acute and convalescent, were from the United States, Italy and Spain. Sources were T cells, B-cell-depleted T cells, or PBMCs; the material itself was cDNA or gDNA.

Assay used: immunoSEQ multiplex PCR; TCRdb lists only in-frame clones, some missing. The sample includes 200,000 to 300,000 clones, 75% to 85% seen only once; the top ten take around 5.5%. This CDR3 has 15 amino acids. V was pared by 7 bases and J by 2 bases, with 15 bases between. The germline CDR1 and CDR2 sequences are LNHDA and SQIVND (reference sequence). The rearrangement links TRBV19 to TRBJ2-1; a possible D gene is TRBD1 (6 bases). The TCR sequence derives from a human donor in a cohort sampled during active COVID-19. Input material: peripheral blood. The CDR3 sequence: CASIPLGAPYNEQFF. The DNA of the CDR3 is TGTGCCAGTATCCCTTTGGGGGCCCCCTACAATGAGCAGTTCTTC.